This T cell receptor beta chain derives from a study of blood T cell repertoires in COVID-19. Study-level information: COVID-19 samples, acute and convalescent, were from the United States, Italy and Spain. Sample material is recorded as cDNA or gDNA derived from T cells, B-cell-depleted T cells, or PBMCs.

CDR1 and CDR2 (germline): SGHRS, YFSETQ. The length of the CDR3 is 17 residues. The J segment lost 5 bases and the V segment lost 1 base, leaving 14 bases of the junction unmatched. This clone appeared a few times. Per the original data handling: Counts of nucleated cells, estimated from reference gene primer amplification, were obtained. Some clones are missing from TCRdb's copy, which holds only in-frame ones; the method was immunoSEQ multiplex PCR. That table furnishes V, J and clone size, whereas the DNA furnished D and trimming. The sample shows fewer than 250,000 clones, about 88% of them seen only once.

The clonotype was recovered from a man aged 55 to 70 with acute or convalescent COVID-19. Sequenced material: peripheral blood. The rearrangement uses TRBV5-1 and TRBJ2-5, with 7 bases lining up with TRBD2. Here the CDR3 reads CASSLSGTPGQRETQYF. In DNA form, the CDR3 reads TGCGCCAGCAGCTTGAGCGGGACCCCTGGGCAGAGGGAGACCCAGTACTTC. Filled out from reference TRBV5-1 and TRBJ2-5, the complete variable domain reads KAGVTQTPRYLIKTRGQQVTLSCSPISGHRSVSWYQQTPGQGLQFLFEYFSETQRNKGNFPGRFSGRQFSNSRSEMNVSTLELGDSALYLCASSLSGTPGQRETQYFGPGTRLLVL.